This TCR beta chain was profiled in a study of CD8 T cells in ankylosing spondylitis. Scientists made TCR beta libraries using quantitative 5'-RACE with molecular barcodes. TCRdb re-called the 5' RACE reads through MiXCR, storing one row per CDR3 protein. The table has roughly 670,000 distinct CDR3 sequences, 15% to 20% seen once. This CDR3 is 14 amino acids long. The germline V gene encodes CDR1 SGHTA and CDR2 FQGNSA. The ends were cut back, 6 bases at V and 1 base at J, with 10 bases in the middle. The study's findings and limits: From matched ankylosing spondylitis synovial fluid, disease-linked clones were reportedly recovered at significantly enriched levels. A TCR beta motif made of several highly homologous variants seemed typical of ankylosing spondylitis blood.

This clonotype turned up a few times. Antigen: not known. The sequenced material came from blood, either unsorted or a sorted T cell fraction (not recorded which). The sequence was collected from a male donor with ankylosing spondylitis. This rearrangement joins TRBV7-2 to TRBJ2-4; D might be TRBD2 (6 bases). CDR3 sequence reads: CASSSGVAKNIQYF. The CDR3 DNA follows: TGTGCCAGCAGTTCGGGGGTGGCCAAAAACATTCAGTACTTC.